Following are 30 T cell receptor beta chains from one sample sequenced in a study of cytomegalovirus exposure and HLA in healthy donors. Amplification used 60 Vbeta primers and 13 Jbeta primers. The protocol was immunoSEQ multiplex PCR, while the TCRdb copy is restricted to in-frame clones and leaves out a portion. The sample contains roughly 110,000 clones, around 80% of which appear only once. The specimen sequenced was PBMCs. The receptors were sampled from a man aged 60-69 years in good health and CMV-seronegative.

The chain employs TRBV7-5 and TRBJ2-5; the table's D gene call, TRBD1, was not cross checked with the DNA. TRBV7-5 is a pseudogene segment. The CDR3 is 15 residues long. The CDR3: CVRSLVWGPQETQYF. In nucleotides, the CDR3 is TGTGTCAGAAGCTTAGTGTGGGGGCCCCAAGAGACCCAGTACTTC.

V gene TRBV4-3 combines with J gene TRBJ2-5, with 7 nucleotides matching TRBD2. The trim removed 0 bases at V and 7 bases at J, leaving 8 bases unmatched. The CDR3 spans 15 residues. Germline V gene lookup returns CDR1 LGHNA and CDR2 YSLEER. The chain's CDR3 is CASSQEASGSGTQYF. The CDR3 region has the DNA TGCGCCAGCAGCCAAGAAGCTAGCGGTTCTGGGACCCAGTACTTC.

The V gene is TRBV2, the J gene TRBJ1-6; TRBD1 agrees at 11 bases. The V segment lost 6 bases and the J segment 4 bases; nucleotides outside the gene matches: 8. The CDR3 covers 17 residues. Germline CDR1 SNHLY, CDR2 FYNNEI. The CDR3, as DNA: TGTGCCAGCAGCCGGACAGGGGGCGACATATATAATTCACCCCTCCACTTT. Protein product: CASSRTGGDIYNSPLHF.

This clone was picked up a small number of times. The chain links TRBV10-3 to TRBJ1-2, with unresolved D. The CDR3 runs 12 residues. The ends were cut back, 8 bases at V and 5 bases at J, with 12 bases in the middle. Germline V gives CDR1 ENHRY, CDR2 SYGVKD. The CDR3: CAIQEGWYGYTF. DNA for the CDR3: TGTGCCATCCAGGAGGGTTGGTATGGCTACACCTTC.

The rearrangement uses TRBV29-1 and TRBJ2-2, with 10 bases fitting TRBD2. CDR3 length: 14 amino acids. Germline V gene sequence: CDR1 SQVTM, CDR2 ANQGSEA. J lost 4 bases, V lost 3 bases, and 2 bases had no gene match. The CDR3 region is CSVDTSGVTGELFF. The CDR3 DNA sequence: TGCAGCGTTGATACTAGCGGGGTCACCGGGGAGCTGTTTTTT.

The rearrangement uses TRBV6-5 and TRBJ2-3; no reliable D call. Germline CDR1 reads MNHEY; CDR2 reads SVGAGI. V was clipped by 6 bases and J by 4 bases, with 11 bases between them. The CDR3 covers 13 residues. CDR3 residues: CASSPSPADTQYF. Written as DNA, the CDR3 is TGTGCCAGCAGCCCTAGTCCGGCAGATACGCAGTATTTT.

In its sample, this clone was seen a few times. In nucleotides, the CDR3 is TGCGCCAGCATCCCCGGGACAGGGGACAATGAGCAGTTCTTC. It specifies CASIPGTGDNEQFF. J is TRBJ2-1 and V is TRBV5-1, with TRBD1 identical over 10 bases. The CDR3 has 14 amino acids. V lost 6 bases to trimming and J lost 5 bases; unmatched junction nucleotides: 5. Germline values: CDR1 SGHRS, CDR2 YFSETQ.

This chain joins TRBV5-4 and TRBJ1-3; 9 bases are a match to TRBD1. The CDR3 consists of 15 residues. Germline-derived CDR1 and CDR2 are SGHNT and YYREEE (reference sequence). After removal of 0 bases from V and 3 bases from J, the junction contained 1 base not matched to a gene. This CDR3 reads CASSLGQGGGNTIYF. In DNA form, the CDR3 reads TGTGCCAGCAGCTTGGGACAGGGGGGTGGAAACACCATATATTTT. Variable domain in full (rest from reference TRBV5-4 and TRBJ1-3): ETGVTQSPTHLIKTRGQQVTLRCSSQSGHNTVSWYQQALGQGPQFIFQYYREEENGRGNFPPRFSGLQFPNYSSELNVNALELDDSALYLCASSLGQGGGNTIYFGEGSWLTVV.

This sequence joins TRBV7-9 and TRBJ1-3; no firm D call. Trimming shortened V by 5 bases and J by 2 bases, and 10 bases separated the two germline ends. This CDR3 comprises 14 residues. CDR1 and CDR2 (germline): SEHNR, FQNEAQ (reference sequence). The CDR3 DNA sequence: TGTGCCAGCAGCCTCAGGATTACTGGAAACACCATATATTTT. Translated: CASSLRITGNTIYF.

The V and J genes are TRBV29-1 and TRBJ1-2, with D possibly matching TRBD1 (6 bases). Trimming shortened V by 3 bases and J by 7 bases, and 15 bases separated the two germline ends. The V gene's germline CDR1 is SQVTM and CDR2 ANQGSEA. The CDR3 extends over 13 amino acids. CDR3 region: CSVESTGLAGYTF. The CDR3 DNA reads TGCAGCGTTGAGAGTACAGGGCTGGCTGGCTACACCTTC.

The V call is TRBV27, the J call TRBJ1-4; 7 nucleotides align to TRBD1. Per germline, CDR1 MNHEY and CDR2 SMNVEV (reference sequence). The CDR3 loop spans 16 amino acids. Unmatched junction bases numbered 4, after V lost 2 bases and J lost 1 base. The CDR3 protein is CASSLGQGGTNEKLFF. The CDR3 bases are TGTGCCAGCAGTTTAGGGCAGGGGGGAACTAATGAAAAACTGTTTTTT.

The table lists this clone with a few counts. Here the CDR3 DNA reads TGTGCCAGCAGCTTAGTGCGGGGCGCCGGGTATGGCTACACCTTC. The encoded protein is CASSLVRGAGYGYTF. The chain links TRBV7-2 to TRBJ1-2; possibly TRBD1 for D (5 bases). CDR3 length: 15 residues. Trimming took 1 base from V and 5 from J, leaving 14 bases between them. Looked up from germline, CDR1 is SGHTA and CDR2 is FQGNSA.

This clone appeared a few times. J is TRBJ2-2 and V is TRBV7-9; 9 bases match TRBD1. This CDR3 spans 16 amino acids. V shed 1 base and J 7 bases; nucleotides not matched to a gene: 7. Per the germline V gene, CDR1 is SEHNR and CDR2 is FQNEAQ (reference sequence). This CDR3 is CASSLGGQGRNGELFF. DNA for the CDR3: TGTGCCAGCAGCTTAGGGGGACAGGGCCGTAACGGGGAGCTGTTTTTT.

The genes are TRBV28 and TRBJ1-2, with D unclear. Trimming removed 4 bases from V and 2 bases from J, with 17 bases in between. The CDR3 sequence is 16 residues long. The germline gives CDR1 MDHEN, CDR2 SYDVKM. CDR3 DNA sequence: TGTGCCAGCAGTTACCCCTTAGGAGGGCCAAACTATGGCTACACCTTC. Amino acids: CASSYPLGGPNYGYTF.

The chain links TRBV6-6 to TRBJ1-2, with 9 nucleotides matching TRBD1. Unmatched junction bases numbered 6, after V lost 4 bases and J lost 3 bases. CDR3 length: 15 amino acids. Germline V gene data show CDR1 as MNHNY and CDR2 as SVGAGI (reference sequence). The CDR3 coding sequence is TGTGCCAGCAGTTCCGGGACAGGGCGGGACTATGGCTACACCTTC. Translating it yields CASSSGTGRDYGYTF.

This clone has just a few counts. The J gene is TRBJ2-5, the V gene TRBV6-5; D is possibly TRBD2 (7 bases). The germline gives CDR1 MNHEY, CDR2 SVGAGI. The CDR3 contains 14 residues. The ends were cut back, 8 bases at V and 9 bases at J, with 22 bases in the middle. In nucleotides, the CDR3 is TGTGCCAGCGGGGGGGCTATTGGGGGGGGAGCCCAGTACTTC. It yields the protein CASGGAIGGGAQYF.

The chain uses TRBV6-5 and TRBJ2-6; D possibly corresponds to TRBD2 (7 bases). The CDR3 sequence is 15 residues long. Germline V gene sequence: CDR1 MNHEY, CDR2 SVGAGI. V dropped 6 bases and J dropped 2 bases, with 11 bases sitting between them. For the CDR3, the DNA is TGTGCCAGCAGCGAGGGGGGGACTGGGGCCAACGTCCTGACTTTC. Translating it yields CASSEGGTGANVLTF.

In this sample, this clone turned up a few times. Different DNA sequences within this sample yield the same CDR3. The J gene is TRBJ1-1, the V gene TRBV5-4; TRBD1 agrees at 9 bases. This CDR3 has 14 residues. CDR1 is SGHNT, CDR2 YYREEE, per germline (reference sequence). Trimming at V came to 3 bases and at J to 3 bases, leaving 3 bases not matched to a gene. CDR3 loop: CASSWGQGDTEAFF. For the CDR3, the DNA is TGTGCCAGCAGCTGGGGACAGGGAGACACTGAAGCTTTCTTT.

The rearrangement joins TRBV11-2 to TRBJ1-1; 7 bases align to TRBD1. CDR3 size: 20 residues. Looked up from germline, CDR1 is SGHAT and CDR2 is FQNNGV. With 0 bases clipped from V and 0 bases from J, the junction kept 16 bases outside the gene matches. The CDR3 region has the DNA TGTGCCAGCAGCTTAGATCGGTCGGAGGGGGCGTACGGATTGAACACTGAAGCTTTCTTT. Protein product: CASSLDRSEGAYGLNTEAFF.

There are a few counts of this clone. This chain connects TRBV9 to TRBJ2-5; 8 nucleotides agree with TRBD1. Germline values: CDR1 SGDLS, CDR2 YYNGEE. J lost 4 bases, V lost 4 bases, and 9 bases had no gene match. The length of the CDR3 is 15 residues. The CDR3 is CASSFQGAQRETQYF. Written as DNA, the CDR3 is TGTGCCAGCAGCTTCCAGGGGGCGCAGCGAGAGACCCAGTACTTC.

This chain connects TRBV7-2 to TRBJ1-1; 7 bases fit TRBD1. J gave up 1 base and V 5 bases, and 16 bases lay outside the gene matches. The CDR3 has 18 residues. CDR1 and CDR2 (germline): SGHTA, FQGNSA. The CDR3 loop reads CASSLRAGGPRENTEAFF. Written as DNA, the CDR3 is TGTGCCAGCAGCCTCCGAGCAGGGGGGCCAAGAGAGAACACTGAAGCTTTCTTT.

This chain connects TRBV16 to TRBJ1-5, with 11 bases identical to TRBD1. Germline CDR1 and CDR2: KGHSY and FQNENV. Germline trimming cut 2 bases from V and 6 bases from J; bases unmatched to any gene: 3. The CDR3 sequence is 15 residues long. The CDR3: CASSQGTGGSQPQHF. CDR3 coding DNA: TGTGCCAGCAGCCAAGGGACAGGGGGTTCTCAGCCCCAGCATTTT.

The chain's CDR3 is CASSTGGAFSYEQYF. CDR3 DNA sequence: TGTGCCAGCAGTACCGGCGGGGCCTTCTCCTACGAGCAGTACTTC. The chain couples TRBV6-6 to TRBJ2-7; TRBD2 might be the D (6 bases). Germline CDR1 MNHNY, CDR2 SVGAGI (reference sequence). This CDR3 spans 15 amino acids. Trimming took 5 bases from V and 0 from J, leaving 14 bases between them.

The rearrangement joins TRBV6-1 to TRBJ1-1, with 10 bases fitting TRBD1. This CDR3 comprises 14 residues. Per germline, CDR1 MNHNS and CDR2 SASEGT. V shed 6 bases, J shed 5 bases, and the junction held 6 bases outside the gene matches. The CDR3 DNA reads as TGTGCCAGCAGGAGGACAGGGGGACGGACTGAAGCTTTCTTT. As protein: CASRRTGGRTEAFF.

V and J are TRBV5-1 and TRBJ2-1; 8 bases align to TRBD1. Trimming cost V 4 bases and J 6 bases; bases outside gene matches: 6. The CDR3 totals 14 residues. The V gene's germline CDR1 is SGHRS and CDR2 YFSETQ. CDR3 bases: TGCGCCAGCAGCCCCCCGACAGGGGCCAATGAGCAGTTCTTC. This encodes CASSPPTGANEQFF.

The rearrangement joins TRBV9 to TRBJ2-5; TRBD2 agrees at 9 bases. The length of the CDR3 is 17 residues. V was pared by 0 bases and J by 5 bases, with 11 bases of the junction left unmatched. Germline lookup yields CDR1 SGDLS and CDR2 YYNGEE. This CDR3 reads CASSVGAGGPNAETQYF. The CDR3 DNA is TGTGCCAGCAGCGTAGGGGCGGGGGGGCCTAACGCGGAGACCCAGTACTTC.

The chain employs TRBV2 and TRBJ1-1, with TRBD1 as a possible D gene (6 bases). Per germline, CDR1 SNHLY and CDR2 FYNNEI. The ends were cut back, 3 bases at V and 2 bases at J, with 16 bases in the middle. This CDR3 is 16 amino acids long. CDR3: CASSEGQGYLNTEAFF. CDR3 DNA sequence: TGTGCCAGCAGTGAGGGACAAGGGTACCTCAACACTGAAGCTTTCTTT.

The chain recombines TRBV9 with TRBJ1-1; D might be TRBD1 (5 bases). The V gene lost 2 bases and the J gene lost 2 bases, with 7 bases spanning the gap. CDR3 length: 13 residues. Germline V lookup: CDR1 SGDLS, CDR2 YYNGEE. As DNA, the CDR3 is TGTGCCAGCAGCGTGACAGCTAACACTGAAGCTTTCTTT. Its protein product is CASSVTANTEAFF.

This sequence joins TRBV7-2 and TRBJ2-1, with 16 bases that match TRBD2. The CDR3 is 17 residues long. Germline loops: CDR1 SGHTA, CDR2 FQGNSA. With 5 bases clipped from V and 6 bases from J, the junction kept 7 bases outside the gene matches. The CDR3 DNA reads TGTGCCAGCAGCCGCCTGGGACTAGCGGGGGGGATCAATGAGCAGTTCTTC. Its translation is CASSRLGLAGGINEQFF.

The J gene is TRBJ1-5, the V gene TRBV11-2; no clear D gene. CDR3 length: 14 residues. V lost 5 bases and J 5 bases, leaving 13 bases between the germline ends. Germline-derived CDR1 and CDR2 are SGHAT and FQNNGV. The CDR3 reads CASSPPGHHQPQHF. In nucleotides, the CDR3 is TGTGCCAGCAGCCCCCCCGGTCACCATCAGCCCCAGCATTTT.